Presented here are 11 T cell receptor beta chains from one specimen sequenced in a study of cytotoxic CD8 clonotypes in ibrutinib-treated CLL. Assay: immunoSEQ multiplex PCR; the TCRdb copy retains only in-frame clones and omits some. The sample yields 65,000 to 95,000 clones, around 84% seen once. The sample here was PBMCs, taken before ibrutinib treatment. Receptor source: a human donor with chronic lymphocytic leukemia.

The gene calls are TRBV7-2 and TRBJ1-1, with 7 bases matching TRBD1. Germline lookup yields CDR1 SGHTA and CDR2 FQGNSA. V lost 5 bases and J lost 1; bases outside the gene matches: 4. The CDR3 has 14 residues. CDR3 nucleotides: TGTGCCAGCAGCCCTCGGACAGGGAACACTGAAGCTTTCTTT. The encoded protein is CASSPRTGNTEAFF.

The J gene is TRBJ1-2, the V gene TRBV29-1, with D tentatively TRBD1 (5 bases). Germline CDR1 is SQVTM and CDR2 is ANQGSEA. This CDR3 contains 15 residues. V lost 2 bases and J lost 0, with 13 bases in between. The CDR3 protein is CSVESREATNYGYTF. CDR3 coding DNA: TGCAGCGTTGAAAGCAGGGAGGCTACTAACTATGGCTACACCTTC. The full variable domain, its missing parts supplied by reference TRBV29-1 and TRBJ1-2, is SAVISQKPSRDICQRGTSLTIQCQVDSQVTMMFWYRQQPGQSLTLIATANQGSEATYESGFVIDKFPISRPNLTFSTLTVSNMSPEDSSIYLCSVESREATNYGYTFGSGTRLTVV.

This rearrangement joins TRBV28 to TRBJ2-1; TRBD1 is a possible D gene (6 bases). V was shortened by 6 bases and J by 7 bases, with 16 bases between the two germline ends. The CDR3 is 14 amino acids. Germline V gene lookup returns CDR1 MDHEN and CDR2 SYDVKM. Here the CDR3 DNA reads TGTGCCAGCAGCCTACAGGGAAGGGGGAATGAGCAGTTCTTC. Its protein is CASSLQGRGNEQFF.

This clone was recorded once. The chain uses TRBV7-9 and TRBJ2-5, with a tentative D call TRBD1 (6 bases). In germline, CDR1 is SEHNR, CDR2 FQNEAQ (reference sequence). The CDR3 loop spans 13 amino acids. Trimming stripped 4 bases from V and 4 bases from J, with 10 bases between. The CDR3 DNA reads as TGTGCCAGCAGCTACCCAGGGGTAGAGACCCAGTACTTC. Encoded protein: CASSYPGVETQYF.

The CDR3, as DNA: TGTGCCTGGAGGCTGACTAGCGGGTGGATCACCGGGGAGCTGTTTTTT. Translating gives CAWRLTSGWITGELFF. The chain has TRBV30 and TRBJ2-2; 10 bases align to TRBD2. The length of the CDR3 is 16 residues. V gave up 3 bases and J gave up 4 bases; unmatched junction bases: 8. Germline V lookup: CDR1 GTSNPN, CDR2 SVGIG (reference sequence). The whole variable domain, filled in from reference TRBV30 and TRBJ2-2, reads SQTIHQWPATLVQPVGSPLSLECTVEGTSNPNLYWYRQAAGRGLQLLFYSVGIGQISSEVPQNLSASRPQDRQFILSSKKLLLSDSGFYLCAWRLTSGWITGELFFGEGSRLTVL.

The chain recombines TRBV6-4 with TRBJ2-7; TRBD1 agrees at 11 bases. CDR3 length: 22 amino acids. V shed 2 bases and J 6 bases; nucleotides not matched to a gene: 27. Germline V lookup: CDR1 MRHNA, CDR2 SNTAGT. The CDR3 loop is CASSDPQRRTGGVPLERREQYF. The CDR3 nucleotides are TGTGCCAGCAGTGACCCACAGAGAAGGACAGGGGGCGTCCCCCTAGAGCGTCGCGAGCAGTACTTC.

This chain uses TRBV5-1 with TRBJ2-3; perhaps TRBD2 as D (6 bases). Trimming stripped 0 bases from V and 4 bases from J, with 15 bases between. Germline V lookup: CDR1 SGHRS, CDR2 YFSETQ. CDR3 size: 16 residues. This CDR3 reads CASSLDRRELADTQYF. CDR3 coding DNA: TGCGCCAGCAGCTTGGATCGCCGGGAGTTGGCAGATACGCAGTATTTT.

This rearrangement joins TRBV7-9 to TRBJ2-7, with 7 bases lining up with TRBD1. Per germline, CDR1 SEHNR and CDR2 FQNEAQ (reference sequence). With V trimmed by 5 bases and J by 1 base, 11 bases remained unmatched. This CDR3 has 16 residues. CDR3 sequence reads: CASSAGTAVSSYEQYF. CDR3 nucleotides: TGTGCCAGCAGCGCCGGGACAGCAGTAAGTTCCTACGAGCAGTACTTC. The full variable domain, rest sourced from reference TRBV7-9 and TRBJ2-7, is DTGVSQNPRHKITKRGQNVTFRCDPISEHNRLYWYRQTLGQGPEFLTYFQNEAQLEKSRLLSDRFSAERPKGSFSTLEIQRTEQGDSAMYLCASSAGTAVSSYEQYFGPGTRLTVT.

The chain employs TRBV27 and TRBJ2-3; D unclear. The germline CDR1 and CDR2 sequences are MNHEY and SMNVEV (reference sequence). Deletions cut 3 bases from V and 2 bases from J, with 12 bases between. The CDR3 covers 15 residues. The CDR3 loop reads CASSFQSTFTDTQYF. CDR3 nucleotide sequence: TGTGCCAGCAGTTTTCAATCCACCTTCACAGATACGCAGTATTTT.

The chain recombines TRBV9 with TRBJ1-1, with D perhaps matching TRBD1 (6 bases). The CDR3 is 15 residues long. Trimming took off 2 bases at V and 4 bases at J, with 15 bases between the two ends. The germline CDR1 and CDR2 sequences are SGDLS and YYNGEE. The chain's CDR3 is CASSVQVGGSTEAFF. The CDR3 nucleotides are TGTGCCAGCAGCGTCCAGGTCGGGGGCAGCACTGAAGCTTTCTTT.

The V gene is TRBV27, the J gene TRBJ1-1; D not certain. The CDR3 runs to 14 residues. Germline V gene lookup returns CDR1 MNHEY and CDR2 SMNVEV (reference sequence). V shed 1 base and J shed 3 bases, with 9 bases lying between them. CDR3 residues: CASSLWSRDTEAFF. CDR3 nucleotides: TGTGCCAGCAGTTTATGGAGCCGGGACACTGAAGCTTTCTTT.